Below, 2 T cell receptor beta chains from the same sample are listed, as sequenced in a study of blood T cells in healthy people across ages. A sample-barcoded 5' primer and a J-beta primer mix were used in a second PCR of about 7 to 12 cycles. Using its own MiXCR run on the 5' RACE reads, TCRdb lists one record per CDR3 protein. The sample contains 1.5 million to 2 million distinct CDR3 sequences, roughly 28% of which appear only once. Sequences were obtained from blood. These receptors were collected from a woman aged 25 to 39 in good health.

The chain's CDR3 is CASSQGNNQPQHF. The CDR3 DNA reads TGTGCCAGCAGCCAAGGCAATAATCAGCCCCAGCATTTT. The chain links TRBV7-2 to TRBJ1-5; D is unclear. The CDR3 sequence is 13 residues long. The germline V gene has CDR1 SGHTA and CDR2 FQGNSA. V lost 5 bases, J lost 4 bases, and 9 bases lay in between.

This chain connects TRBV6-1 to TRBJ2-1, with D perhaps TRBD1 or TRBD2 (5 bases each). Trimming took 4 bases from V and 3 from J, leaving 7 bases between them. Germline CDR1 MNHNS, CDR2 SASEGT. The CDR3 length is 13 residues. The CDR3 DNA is TGTGCCAGCAGTGGGGACCTCTACAATGAGCAGTTCTTC. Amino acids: CASSGDLYNEQFF.